This entry features one T cell receptor beta chain sequence. Clinical histories supplied by participants themselves formed the basis of cohort assignment. This specimen belongs to a study of blood T cell repertoires in COVID-19. Turning to the study itself: From T cells, B-cell-depleted T cells, or PBMCs came the material, which was cDNA or gDNA.

Generated by immunoSEQ multiplex PCR, the TCRdb table keeps only in-frame clones and is missing some. The sample lists about 360,000 clones; more than 75% were seen once. Specimen: PBMCs or T cells enriched from blood (not recorded which). The sequence came from a man in his forties or fifties in a cohort exposed to, infected with or recovered from COVID-19 (not recorded which).

Written as DNA, the CDR3 is TGTGCCAGCAGCCAGGGCGTAGCGGGAGGTTCCGAGCAGTACTTC. Its translation is CASSQGVAGGSEQYF. The V and J genes are TRBV5-6 and TRBJ2-7, with TRBD2 identical over 10 bases. Germline V gene sequence: CDR1 SGHDT, CDR2 YYEEEE. This CDR3 region has 15 residues. J gave up 6 bases and V 4 bases, and 10 bases lay outside the gene matches.